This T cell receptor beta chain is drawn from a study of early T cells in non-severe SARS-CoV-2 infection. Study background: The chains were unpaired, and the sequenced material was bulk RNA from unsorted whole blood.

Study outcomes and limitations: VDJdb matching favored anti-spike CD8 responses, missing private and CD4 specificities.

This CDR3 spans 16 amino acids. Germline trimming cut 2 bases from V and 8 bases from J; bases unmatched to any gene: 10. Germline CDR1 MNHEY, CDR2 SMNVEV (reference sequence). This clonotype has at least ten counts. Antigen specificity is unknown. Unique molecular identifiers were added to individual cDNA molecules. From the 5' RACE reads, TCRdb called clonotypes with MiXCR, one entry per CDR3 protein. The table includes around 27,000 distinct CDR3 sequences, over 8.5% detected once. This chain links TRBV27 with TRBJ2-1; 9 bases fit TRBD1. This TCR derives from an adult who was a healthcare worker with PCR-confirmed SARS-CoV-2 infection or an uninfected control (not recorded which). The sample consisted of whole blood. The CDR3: CASSLGGGQGADEQFF. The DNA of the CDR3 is TGTGCCAGCAGTTTAGGCGGGGGACAGGGAGCGGATGAGCAGTTCTTC.